These T cell receptor beta chains were read from a single sample in a study of T cells after yellow fever vaccination. TCRdb reprocessed the 5' RACE reads with MiXCR, giving one entry per CDR3 protein. Of around 610,000 distinct CDR3 sequences listed, roughly 13% are singletons. The sample was PBMCs, taken on the day of the yellow fever booster vaccination. The receptors were gathered from a man aged 25 to 45 who received the YFV17D yellow fever vaccine. CDR3s include the opening cysteine and the closing phenylalanine or tryptophan. A D gene is named only where the DNA matches it firmly. Some rows mark clone size as missing; the rest say once, few, many or name a class of expanded clone.

d_call	v_call	clone_size	j_call	cdr3_nt	cdr3_aa
TRBD2	TRBV10-3	few	TRBJ2-1	TGTGCCATCAGTGTAGCGGGAGGGGACTACAATGAGCAGTTCTTC	CAISVAGGDYNEQFF
-	TRBV11-2	-	TRBJ1-2	TGTGCCAGCAGCTTAGGGCTGAGGGGGGCGCCTGGCTACACCTTC	CASSLGLRGAPGYTF
TRBD2	TRBV12-3/TRBV12-4	-	TRBJ2-3	TGTGCCAGCGCCGGACTAGCGGGACAAGATACGCAGTATTTT	CASAGLAGQDTQYF
-	TRBV7-6	-	TRBJ1-5	TGTGCCAGCAGCCGGACAGACAATAGCAATCAGCCCCAGCATTTT	CASSRTDNSNQPQHF
-	TRBV18	few	TRBJ2-3	TGTGCCAGCTCACCAAGCAGGGGCACAGATACGCAGTATTTT	CASSPSRGTDTQYF
TRBD1	TRBV29-1	few	TRBJ2-2	TGCAGCGTTGTAGGTGGGACAGGGGCCGGGGAGCTGTTTTTT	CSVVGGTGAGELFF
-	TRBV6-1	-	TRBJ2-3	TGTGCCCACGGGGGACAGTTCACAGATACGCAGTATTTT	CAHGGQFTDTQYF
-	TRBV7-2	many	TRBJ2-3	TGTGCCAGCAGCTTAAACCAGCTATTAATCCCGACTAGCACAGATACGCAGTATTTT	CASSLNQLLIPTSTDTQYF
-	TRBV7-8	-	TRBJ2-7	TGTGCCAGCAGCTTAGACCAGGGTGGAGAGCAGTACTTC	CASSLDQGGEQYF
-	TRBV7-2	-	TRBJ2-2	TGTGCCAGCAAAAACACAGCCGCAACCGGGGAGCTGTTTTTT	CASKNTAATGELFF
-	TRBV7-2	-	TRBJ2-7	TGTGCCAGCAGCTTAGGGCGTTTCGACGAGCAGTACTTC	CASSLGRFDEQYF
TRBD1	TRBV12-3/TRBV12-4	few	TRBJ2-3	TGTGCCAACACCGCCGGGACAGGGTCAACAGATACGCAGTATTTT	CANTAGTGSTDTQYF
-	TRBV5-1	few	TRBJ2-7	TGCGCCAGCACGACATCCGACTCCTACGAGCAGTACTTC	CASTTSDSYEQYF
-	TRBV4-1	few	TRBJ1-5	TGCGCCAGCAGCCGAAAGATGGATCAGCCCCAGCATTTT	CASSRKMDQPQHF
-	TRBV18	-	TRBJ1-1	TGTGCCAGCTCACCACGGGAAGGGGATGAAGCTTTCTTT	CASSPREGDEAFF
-	TRBV7-2	-	TRBJ2-2	TGTGCCAGCAGCTTAGGGGCCGGGCTCGGCGGGGAGCTGTTTTTT	CASSLGAGLGGELFF
-	TRBV20-1	-	TRBJ2-1	TGCAGTGCAATTAATCGGGACTCCTACAATGAGCAGTTCTTC	CSAINRDSYNEQFF
TRBD2	TRBV27	few	TRBJ2-3	TGTGCCAGCAGTTGGACTCCGGGACTAGCGGGAGGATACACAGATACGCAGTATTTT	CASSWTPGLAGGYTDTQYF
TRBD1	TRBV3-1	few	TRBJ1-2	TGTGCCAGCAGCCAAGAACCCAGGGCAGGGGGCGGTCGAGTCGGCTACACCTTC	CASSQEPRAGGGRVGYTF
-	TRBV5-1	many	TRBJ2-2	TGCGCCAGCAGCTTGGCGGGATACACCGGGGAGCTGTTTTTT	CASSLAGYTGELFF
-	TRBV20-1	-	TRBJ2-7	TGCAGTACAAAAGACGGAACCTCCTACGAGCAGTACTTC	CSTKDGTSYEQYF
TRBD1	TRBV7-6	-	TRBJ2-5	TGTGCCAGCAGCGCGGGACAGGAAGAGACCCAGTACTTC	CASSAGQEETQYF
-	TRBV23-1	few	TRBJ2-5	TGCGCCAGCAGTCCATCCGAGTACCAAGAGACCCAGTACTTC	CASSPSEYQETQYF
TRBD1	TRBV4-2	many	TRBJ2-5	TGTGCCAGCAGCCTTGACAGGGGAGGAGAGACCCAGTACTTC	CASSLDRGGETQYF
TRBD2	TRBV12-3/TRBV12-4	-	TRBJ2-5	TGTGCCAGCACCCTCTCTAGCGGCCCGTGGGAGACCCAGTACTTC	CASTLSSGPWETQYF
-	TRBV5-6	few	TRBJ2-1	TGTGCCAGCAGCTTCGTGGATACCCCCTACAATGAGCAGTTCTTC	CASSFVDTPYNEQFF
TRBD2	TRBV7-2	-	TRBJ2-2	TGTGCCAGCAGCTCTACTAGCGTGACTGAGCTGTTTTTT	CASSSTSVTELFF
-	TRBV6-2/TRBV6-3	-	TRBJ2-7	TGTGCCAGCAGTTACGCGGAGATCTACGAGCAGTACTTC	CASSYAEIYEQYF
-	TRBV21-1	few	TRBJ1-1	TGTGCCAGCAGCCTCCCCGAACAGGGGGCAAAGACTGAAGCTTTCTTT	CASSLPEQGAKTEAFF
TRBD2	TRBV12-3/TRBV12-4	-	TRBJ2-7	TGTGCCAGCAGCGCGAGCGGGGCTGGCTACGAGCAGTACTTC	CASSASGAGYEQYF
-	TRBV30	many	TRBJ1-4	TGTGCCTGGAGTGGGATACTTGCAACTAATGAAAAACTGTTTTTT	CAWSGILATNEKLFF
TRBD2	TRBV10-3	few	TRBJ2-1	TGTGCCATCAGTGAGTCGAGCGGGATGGGGAATGAGCAGTTCTTC	CAISESSGMGNEQFF
-	TRBV6-5	few	TRBJ1-5	TGTGCCAGCCGTGCACCCAATCAGCCCCAGCATTTT	CASRAPNQPQHF
TRBD2	TRBV25-1	few	TRBJ2-3	TGTGCCAGCAGTGAATCGGGACTAGCTGGCGCAGATACGCAGTATTTT	CASSESGLAGADTQYF
-	TRBV5-5	-	TRBJ1-3	TGTGCCAGCAGCTTGGAGGGTCAAGCTGGAAACACCATATATTTT	CASSLEGQAGNTIYF
-	TRBV4-3	few	TRBJ1-2	TGCGCCAGCAGCCAAGACCCCCAAGTGGACTATGGCTACACCTTC	CASSQDPQVDYGYTF
-	TRBV5-1	-	TRBJ2-1	TGCGCCAGCAGCTTGGGGGAGGGGGGAGGCGGCAACAATGAGCAGTTCTTC	CASSLGEGGGGNNEQFF
TRBD1	TRBV6-2/TRBV6-3	few	TRBJ2-5	TGTGCCAGCAGTATCCAACAGGGGACGGGGACCCAGTACTTC	CASSIQQGTGTQYF
TRBD2	TRBV12-3/TRBV12-4	-	TRBJ2-3	TGTGCCAGCAGTTTTAGGTCGGGACCCAGCGGGGGATCGGATACGCAGTATTTT	CASSFRSGPSGGSDTQYF
TRBD2	TRBV29-1	few	TRBJ2-3	TGCAGCGTTGAGCTAGCGGGAGGCACAGATACGCAGTATTTT	CSVELAGGTDTQYF
-	TRBV5-1	many	TRBJ2-5	TGCGCCAGCACCCAGGCAGAGACCCAGTACTTC	CASTQAETQYF
-	TRBV5-5	-	TRBJ2-7	TGTGCCAGCAGTTCCTCCGGGGCCAGCGCGGAGTTATGGCAGTACTTC	CASSSSGASAELWQYF
TRBD1	TRBV19	-	TRBJ1-5	TGTGCCACTCCTCCTCGGGACAGGCGGGATAGCAATCAGCCCCAGCATTTT	CATPPRDRRDSNQPQHF
-	TRBV10-3	few	TRBJ2-3	TGTGCCATCAGTCGGGAAGGGGATACGCAGTATTTT	CAISREGDTQYF
-	TRBV10-3	few	TRBJ1-2	TGTGCCATCAGTGAGTCCGGCACCAATGGCTACACCTTC	CAISESGTNGYTF
-	TRBV28	few	TRBJ2-3	TGTGCCAGCAGAACCCGGTGGACAGATACGCAGTATTTT	CASRTRWTDTQYF
-	TRBV12-3/TRBV12-4	many	TRBJ2-2	TGTGCCAGCATTCCCGGAAGTTCGGGGCCCGGGGAGCTGTTTTTT	CASIPGSSGPGELFF
TRBD1	TRBV28	-	TRBJ2-7	TGTGCCAGCCGCCGGGACAGGGGCTGGGACGAGCAGTACTTC	CASRRDRGWDEQYF
TRBD1	TRBV7-3	-	TRBJ2-3	TGTGCCAGCAGCCCGGGACAGGTCACAGATACGCAGTATTTT	CASSPGQVTDTQYF
TRBD2	TRBV5-1	few	TRBJ2-3	TGCGCCAGCAGCTTGGAACTGCGGGGGACAGATACGCAGTATTTT	CASSLELRGTDTQYF
TRBD2	TRBV4-2	few	TRBJ2-7	TGTGCCAGCAGCCCCGCCTCGGGAGGGTATGGCGAGCAGTACTTC	CASSPASGGYGEQYF
TRBD1	TRBV29-1	-	TRBJ2-5	TGCAGCGTTGAACGACAGGGAAGGCGGCAGACCCAGTACTTC	CSVERQGRRQTQYF
-	TRBV11-1	few	TRBJ2-1	TGTGCCAGCACCCCCCGGGAGAGGGGGGGCAATGAGCAGTTCTTC	CASTPRERGGNEQFF
TRBD1	TRBV9	-	TRBJ2-5	TGTGCCAGCAGCGCAGGGGGATCGGAGACCCAGTACTTC	CASSAGGSETQYF
-	TRBV28	few	TRBJ2-1	TGTGCCAGCAGTCCCAATGGAGTTGATGAGCAGTTCTTC	CASSPNGVDEQFF
TRBD2	TRBV6-2/TRBV6-3	-	TRBJ2-1	TGTGCCAGCAGTTACTCGAAGGGCTGGTATAGCAGCGGGACCCTGAATGAGCAGTTCTTC	CASSYSKGWYSSGTLNEQFF
-	TRBV11-2	few	TRBJ2-5	TGTGCCAGCAGGCCGTTTTCCCGGGAGACCCAGTACTTC	CASRPFSRETQYF
TRBD1	TRBV29-1	few	TRBJ2-5	TGCAGCGCTAGGACAGGGAGTTTTGAGACCCAGTACTTC	CSARTGSFETQYF
TRBD2	TRBV18	-	TRBJ2-3	TGTGCCAGCTCACCACCATCTAGCGGGAGCGTCAATACGCAGTATTTT	CASSPPSSGSVNTQYF
TRBD2	TRBV6-1	many	TRBJ2-1	TGTGCCAGCAGTGGATACTCTCTAGCGGACTACAATGAGCAGTTCTTC	CASSGYSLADYNEQFF